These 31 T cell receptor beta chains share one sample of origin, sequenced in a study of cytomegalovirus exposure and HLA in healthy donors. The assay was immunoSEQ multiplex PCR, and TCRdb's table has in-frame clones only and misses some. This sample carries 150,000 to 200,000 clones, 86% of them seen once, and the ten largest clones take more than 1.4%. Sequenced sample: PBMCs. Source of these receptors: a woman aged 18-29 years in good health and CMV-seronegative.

For the CDR3, the DNA is TGCGCCAGCAGCCCCACTGGGACTAGCGGGAGTTTCGGGGAGCTGTTTTTT. Translating it yields CASSPTGTSGSFGELFF. V gene TRBV5-1 combines with J gene TRBJ2-2, with 14 positions matching TRBD2. CDR3 length: 17 residues. The V gene end was trimmed by 4 bases and the J gene end by 7 bases; junction bases not matched to a gene: 9. Germline V gene data show CDR1 as SGHRS and CDR2 as YFSETQ.

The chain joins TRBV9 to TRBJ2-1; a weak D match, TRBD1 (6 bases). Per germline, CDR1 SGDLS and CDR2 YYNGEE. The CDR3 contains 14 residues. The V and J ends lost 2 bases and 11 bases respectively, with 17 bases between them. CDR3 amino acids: CASSVPFGGQQQFF. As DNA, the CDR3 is TGTGCCAGCAGCGTTCCCTTTGGGGGCCAACAGCAGTTCTTC.

The CDR3 coding sequence is TGCGCCAGCAGTCCGCCGACAGGGATGAACACTGAAGCTTTCTTT. Its protein product is CASSPPTGMNTEAFF. The chain uses TRBV23-1 and TRBJ1-1; TRBD1 agrees at 7 bases. TRBV23-1 is assigned to the ORF class and has an uncertain function. The CDR3 is 15 amino acids. The V and J ends lost 4 bases and 0 bases, in that order; junction bases with no gene match: 5.

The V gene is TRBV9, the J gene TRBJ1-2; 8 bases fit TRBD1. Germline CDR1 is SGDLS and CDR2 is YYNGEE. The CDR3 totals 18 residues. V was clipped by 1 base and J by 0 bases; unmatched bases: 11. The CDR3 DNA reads TGTGCCAGCAGCGTATGGGCAGGGGGCGCGCCAGCTAACTATGGCTACACCTTC. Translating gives CASSVWAGGAPANYGYTF.

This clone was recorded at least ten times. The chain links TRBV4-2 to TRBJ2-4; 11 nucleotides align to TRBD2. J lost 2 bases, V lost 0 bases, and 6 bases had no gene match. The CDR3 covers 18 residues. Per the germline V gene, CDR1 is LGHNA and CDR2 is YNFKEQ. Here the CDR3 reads CASSQDRSGGATKNIQYF. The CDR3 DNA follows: TGTGCCAGCAGCCAAGACCGTAGCGGGGGGGCCACCAAAAACATTCAGTACTTC.

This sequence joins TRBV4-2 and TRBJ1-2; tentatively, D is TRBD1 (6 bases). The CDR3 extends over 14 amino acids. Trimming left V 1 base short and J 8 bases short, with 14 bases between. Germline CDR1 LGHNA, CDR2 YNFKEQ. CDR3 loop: CASSQVQGDRGYTF. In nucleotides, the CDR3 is TGTGCCAGCAGCCAAGTACAGGGAGATCGGGGCTACACCTTC.

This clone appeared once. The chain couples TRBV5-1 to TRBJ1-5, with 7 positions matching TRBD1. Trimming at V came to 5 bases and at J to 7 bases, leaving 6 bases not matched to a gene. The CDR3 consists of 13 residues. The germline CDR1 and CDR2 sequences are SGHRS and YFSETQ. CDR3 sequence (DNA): TGCGCCAGCAGTCCCGACAGGGCCCAGCCCCAGCATTTT. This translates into CASSPDRAQPQHF.

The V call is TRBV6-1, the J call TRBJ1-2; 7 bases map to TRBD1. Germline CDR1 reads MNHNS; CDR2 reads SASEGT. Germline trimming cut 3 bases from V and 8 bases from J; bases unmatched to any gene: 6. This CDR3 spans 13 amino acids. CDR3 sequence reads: CASSDYTGDGYTF. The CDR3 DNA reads TGTGCCAGCAGTGACTATACAGGGGACGGCTACACCTTC.

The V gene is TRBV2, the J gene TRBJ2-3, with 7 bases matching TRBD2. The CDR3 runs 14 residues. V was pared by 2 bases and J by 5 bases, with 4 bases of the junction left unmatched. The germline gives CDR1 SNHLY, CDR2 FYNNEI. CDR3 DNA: TGTGCCAGCAGTGAACAGGGAGGGTTAGATACGCAGTATTTT. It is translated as CASSEQGGLDTQYF.

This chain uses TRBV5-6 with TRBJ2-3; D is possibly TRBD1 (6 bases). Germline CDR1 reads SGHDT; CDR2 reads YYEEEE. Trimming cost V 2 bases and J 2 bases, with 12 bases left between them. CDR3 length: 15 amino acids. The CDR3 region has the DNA TGTGCCAGCAGCTTCGTGGACAGACCCACAGATACGCAGTATTTT. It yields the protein CASSFVDRPTDTQYF.

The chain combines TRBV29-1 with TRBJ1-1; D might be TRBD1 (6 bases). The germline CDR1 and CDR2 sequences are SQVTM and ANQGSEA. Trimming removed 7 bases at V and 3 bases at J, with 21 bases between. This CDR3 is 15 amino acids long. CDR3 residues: CSARGGGRKDTEAFF. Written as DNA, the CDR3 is TGCAGCGCTAGGGGCGGGGGGCGCAAGGACACTGAAGCTTTCTTT. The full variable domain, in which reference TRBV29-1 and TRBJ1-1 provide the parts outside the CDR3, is SAVISQKPSRDICQRGTSLTIQCQVDSQVTMMFWYRQQPGQSLTLIATANQGSEATYESGFVIDKFPISRPNLTFSTLTVSNMSPEDSSIYLCSARGGGRKDTEAFFGQGTRLTVV.

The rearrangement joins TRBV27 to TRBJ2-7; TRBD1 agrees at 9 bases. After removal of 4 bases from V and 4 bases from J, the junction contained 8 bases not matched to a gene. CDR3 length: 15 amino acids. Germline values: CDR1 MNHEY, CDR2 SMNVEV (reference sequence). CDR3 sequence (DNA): TGTGCCAGCAGTTCCCCGACAGGGGGTTCGTACGAGCAGTACTTC. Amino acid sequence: CASSSPTGGSYEQYF.

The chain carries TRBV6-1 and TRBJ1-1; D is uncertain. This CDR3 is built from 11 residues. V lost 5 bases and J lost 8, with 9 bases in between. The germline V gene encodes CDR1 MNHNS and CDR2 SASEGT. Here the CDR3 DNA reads TGTGCCAGCAGTTACGCGAGGGAAGCTTTCTTT. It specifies CASSYAREAFF.

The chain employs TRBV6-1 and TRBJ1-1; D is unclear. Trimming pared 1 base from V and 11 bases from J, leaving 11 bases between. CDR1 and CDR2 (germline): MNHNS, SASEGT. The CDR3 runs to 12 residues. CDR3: CASSEGNLRAFF. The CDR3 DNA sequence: TGTGCCAGCAGTGAAGGGAATCTGCGGGCTTTCTTT.

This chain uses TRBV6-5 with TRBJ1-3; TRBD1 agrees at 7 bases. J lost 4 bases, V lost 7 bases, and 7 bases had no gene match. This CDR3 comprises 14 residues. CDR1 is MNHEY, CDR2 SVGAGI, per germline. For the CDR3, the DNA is TGTGCCAGCAAGGTGGACAGGCGCGGAAACACCATATATTTT. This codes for CASKVDRRGNTIYF.

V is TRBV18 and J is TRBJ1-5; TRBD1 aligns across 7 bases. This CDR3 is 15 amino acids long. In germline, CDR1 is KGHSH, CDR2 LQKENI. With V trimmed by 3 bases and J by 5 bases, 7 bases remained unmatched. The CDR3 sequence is CASSPAQGVDQPQHF. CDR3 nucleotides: TGTGCCAGCTCACCCGCCCAGGGGGTTGATCAGCCCCAGCATTTT.

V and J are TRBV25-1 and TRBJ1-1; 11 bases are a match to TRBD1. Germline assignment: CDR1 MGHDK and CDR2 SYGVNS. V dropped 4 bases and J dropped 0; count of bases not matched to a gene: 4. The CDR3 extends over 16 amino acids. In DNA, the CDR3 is TGTGCCAGCAGTGGCCGGGACAGGGGGATGAACACTGAAGCTTTCTTT. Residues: CASSGRDRGMNTEAFF.

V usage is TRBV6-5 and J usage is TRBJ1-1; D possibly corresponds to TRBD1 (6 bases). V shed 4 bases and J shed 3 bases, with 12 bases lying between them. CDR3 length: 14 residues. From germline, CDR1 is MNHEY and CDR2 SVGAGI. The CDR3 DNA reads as TGTGCCAGCAGTTCCTACAACAGGGACACTGAAGCTTTCTTT. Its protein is CASSSYNRDTEAFF.

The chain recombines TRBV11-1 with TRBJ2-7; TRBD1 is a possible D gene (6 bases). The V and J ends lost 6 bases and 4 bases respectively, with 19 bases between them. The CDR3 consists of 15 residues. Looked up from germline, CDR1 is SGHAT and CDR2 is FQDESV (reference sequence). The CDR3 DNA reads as TGTGCCAGCAGAGACAGGTTCAGTCTTCGATACGAGCAGTACTTC. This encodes CASRDRFSLRYEQYF. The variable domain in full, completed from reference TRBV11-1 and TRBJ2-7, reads EAEVAQSPRYKITEKSQAVAFWCDPISGHATLYWYRQILGQGPELLVQFQDESVVDDSQLPKDRFSAERLKGVDSTLKIQPAELGDSAMYLCASRDRFSLRYEQYFGPGTRLTVT.

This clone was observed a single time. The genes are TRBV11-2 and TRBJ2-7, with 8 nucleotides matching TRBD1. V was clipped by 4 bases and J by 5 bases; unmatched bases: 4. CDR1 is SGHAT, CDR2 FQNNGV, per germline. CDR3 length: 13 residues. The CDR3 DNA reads TGTGCCAGCAGCTGGGACAGGCCCAACGAGCAGTACTTC. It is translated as CASSWDRPNEQYF.

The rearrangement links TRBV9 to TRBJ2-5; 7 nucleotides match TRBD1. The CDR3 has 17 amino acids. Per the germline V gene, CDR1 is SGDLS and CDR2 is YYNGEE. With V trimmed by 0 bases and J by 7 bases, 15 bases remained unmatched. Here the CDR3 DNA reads TGTGCCAGCAGCGTAGCCGCCGGTTCTAACAGGGGTGGGACCCAGTACTTC. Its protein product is CASSVAAGSNRGGTQYF.

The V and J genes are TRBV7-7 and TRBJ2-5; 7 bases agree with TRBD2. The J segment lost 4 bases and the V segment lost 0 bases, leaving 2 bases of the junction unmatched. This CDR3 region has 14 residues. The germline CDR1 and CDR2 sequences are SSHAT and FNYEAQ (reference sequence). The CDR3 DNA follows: TGTGCCAGCAGCTTAGCGGGAGGGCGAGAGACCCAGTACTTC. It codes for CASSLAGGRETQYF. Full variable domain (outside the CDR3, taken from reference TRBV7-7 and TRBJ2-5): GAGVSQSPRYKVTKRGQDVTLRCDPISSHATLYWYQQALGQGPEFLTYFNYEAQPDKSGLPSDRFSAERPEGSISTLTIQRTEQRDSAMYRCASSLAGGRETQYFGPGTRLLVL.

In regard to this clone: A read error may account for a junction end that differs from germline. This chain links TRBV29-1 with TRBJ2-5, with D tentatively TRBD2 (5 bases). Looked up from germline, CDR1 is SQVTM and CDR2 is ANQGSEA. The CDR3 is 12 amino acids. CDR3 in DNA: TGCAGCGTTGAAGTTAACACCACTGACTACCACTTC. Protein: CSVEVNTTDYHF.

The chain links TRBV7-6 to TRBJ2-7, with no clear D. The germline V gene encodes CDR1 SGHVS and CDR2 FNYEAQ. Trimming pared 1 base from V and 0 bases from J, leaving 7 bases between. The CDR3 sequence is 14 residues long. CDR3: CASSLGASSYEQYF. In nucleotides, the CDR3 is TGTGCCAGCAGCTTAGGAGCGAGCTCCTACGAGCAGTACTTC.

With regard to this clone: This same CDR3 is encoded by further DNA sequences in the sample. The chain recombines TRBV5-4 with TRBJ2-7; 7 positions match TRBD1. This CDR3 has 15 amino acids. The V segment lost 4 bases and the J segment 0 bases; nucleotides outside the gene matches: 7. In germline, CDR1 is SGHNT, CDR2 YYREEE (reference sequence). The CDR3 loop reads CASSSPGQSSYEQYF. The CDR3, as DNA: TGTGCCAGCAGCAGTCCGGGACAGTCCTCCTACGAGCAGTACTTC. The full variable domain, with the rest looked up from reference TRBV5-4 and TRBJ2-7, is ETGVTQSPTHLIKTRGQQVTLRCSSQSGHNTVSWYQQALGQGPQFIFQYYREEENGRGNFPPRFSGLQFPNYSSELNVNALELDDSALYLCASSSPGQSSYEQYFGPGTRLTVT.

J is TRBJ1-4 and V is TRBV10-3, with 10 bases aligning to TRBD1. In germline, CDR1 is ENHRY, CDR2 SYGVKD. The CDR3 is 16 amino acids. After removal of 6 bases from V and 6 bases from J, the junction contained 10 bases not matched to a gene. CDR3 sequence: CAISAARGTGDEKLFF. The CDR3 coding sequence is TGTGCCATCAGCGCCGCCCGTGGGACAGGGGATGAAAAACTGTTTTTT.

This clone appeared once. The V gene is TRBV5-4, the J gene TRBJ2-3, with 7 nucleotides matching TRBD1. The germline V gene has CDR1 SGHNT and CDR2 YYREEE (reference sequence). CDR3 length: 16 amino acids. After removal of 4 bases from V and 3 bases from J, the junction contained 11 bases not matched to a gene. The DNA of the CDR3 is TGTGCCAGCAGCCCGGGCGGAGACAGGGTGACAGATACGCAGTATTTT. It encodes CASSPGGDRVTDTQYF. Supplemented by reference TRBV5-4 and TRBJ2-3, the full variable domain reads ETGVTQSPTHLIKTRGQQVTLRCSSQSGHNTVSWYQQALGQGPQFIFQYYREEENGRGNFPPRFSGLQFPNYSSELNVNALELDDSALYLCASSPGGDRVTDTQYFGPGTRLTVL.

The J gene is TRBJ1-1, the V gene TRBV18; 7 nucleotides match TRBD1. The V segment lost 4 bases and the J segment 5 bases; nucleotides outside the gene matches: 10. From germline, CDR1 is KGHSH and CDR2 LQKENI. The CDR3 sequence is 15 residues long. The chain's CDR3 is CASSQDRDLWTEAFF. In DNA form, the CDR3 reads TGTGCCAGCTCACAAGACAGGGACCTTTGGACTGAAGCTTTCTTT. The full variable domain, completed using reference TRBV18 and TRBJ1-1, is NAGVMQNPRHLVRRRGQEARLRCSPMKGHSHVYWYRQLPEEGLKFMVYLQKENIIDESGMPKERFSAEFPKEGPSILRIQQVVRGDSAAYFCASSQDRDLWTEAFFGQGTRLTVV.

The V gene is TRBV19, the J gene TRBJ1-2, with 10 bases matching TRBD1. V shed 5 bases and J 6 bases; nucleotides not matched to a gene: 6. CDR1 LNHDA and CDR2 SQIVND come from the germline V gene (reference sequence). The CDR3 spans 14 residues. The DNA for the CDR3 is TGTGCCAGTAGTCCATGGACAGGGGGTGATGGCTACACCTTC. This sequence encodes CASSPWTGGDGYTF.

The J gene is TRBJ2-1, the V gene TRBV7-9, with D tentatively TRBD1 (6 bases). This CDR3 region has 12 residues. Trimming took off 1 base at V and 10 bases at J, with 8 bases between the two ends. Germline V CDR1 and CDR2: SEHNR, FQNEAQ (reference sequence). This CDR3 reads CASSLGDTEQFF. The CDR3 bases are TGTGCCAGCAGCTTAGGGGACACCGAGCAGTTCTTC. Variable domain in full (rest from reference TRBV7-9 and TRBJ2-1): DTGVSQNPRHKITKRGQNVTFRCDPISEHNRLYWYRQTLGQGPEFLTYFQNEAQLEKSRLLSDRFSAERPKGSFSTLEIQRTEQGDSAMYLCASSLGDTEQFFGPGTRLTVL.

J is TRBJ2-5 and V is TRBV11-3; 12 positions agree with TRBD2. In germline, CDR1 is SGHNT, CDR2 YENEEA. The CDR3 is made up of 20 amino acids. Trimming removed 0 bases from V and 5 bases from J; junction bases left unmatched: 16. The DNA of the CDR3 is TGTGCCAGCAGCTTAGATCACCCCTTGTCTAGCGGGAGGGCCCGGGAGACCCAGTACTTC. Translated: CASSLDHPLSSGRARETQYF.